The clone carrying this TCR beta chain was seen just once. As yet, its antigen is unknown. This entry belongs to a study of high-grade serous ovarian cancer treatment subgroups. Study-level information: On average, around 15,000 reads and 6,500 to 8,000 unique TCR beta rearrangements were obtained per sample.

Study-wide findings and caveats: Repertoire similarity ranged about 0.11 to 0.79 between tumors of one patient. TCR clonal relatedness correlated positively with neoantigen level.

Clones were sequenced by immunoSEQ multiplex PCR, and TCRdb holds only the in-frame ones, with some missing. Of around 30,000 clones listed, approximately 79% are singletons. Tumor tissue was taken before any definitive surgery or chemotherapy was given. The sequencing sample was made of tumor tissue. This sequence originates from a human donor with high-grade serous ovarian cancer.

CDR3 DNA sequence: TGTGCCAGTAGTATACGCGTCCCGGGCCTTAGCAATCAGCCCCAGCATTTT. It is translated as CASSIRVPGLSNQPQHF. This chain connects TRBV19 to TRBJ1-5; D not resolved. Per germline, CDR1 LNHDA and CDR2 SQIVND (reference sequence). This CDR3 is 17 amino acids long. The V end was cut by 2 bases, the J end by 0 bases, with 14 bases between.